This T cell receptor (beta chain) emerged from a study of human T cells and chemical hapten exposure. Study-wide context: Donors were sensitized with 2% DPC on the upper inner arm. TCR yield per sample varied, mainly due to pooled library volumes.

This clonotype was seen more than once but under ten times. Its antigen is unknown. TCRdb re-derived calls from the RACE reads in MiXCR, one entry per CDR3 protein. Of some 110,000 distinct CDR3 sequences listed, 12% are singletons. Study results and limitations: The study found that DPC sensitization did not change TCRs above 1 in 1000 frequency.

Specified time point: pre-sensitization, week 0. Documented treatment: therapeutic diphenylcyclopropenone sensitization with weekly scalp DPC. The clonotype originates from a woman aged 50 to 60 with alopecia areata. Some clones in this sample may be carry-over from other donors' samples. This specimen consisted of whole blood, obtained in connection with sensitization to the hapten diphenylcyclopropenone (DPC).

For the CDR3, the DNA is TGCGCCAGCAGCTTGGTTGTGGGGGCAGACTACGAGCAGTACTTC. It yields the protein CASSLVVGADYEQYF. The chain combines TRBV5-1 with TRBJ2-7, with D possibly being TRBD1 (6 bases). V was cut by 0 bases and J by 3 bases, with 13 bases left in between. CDR1 is SGHRS and CDR2 is YFSETQ in the germline V gene. The CDR3 covers 15 residues.